Listed below are T cell receptor beta chains from one sample, sequenced in a study of CD8 T cells in ankylosing spondylitis. TCRdb itself ran the 5' RACE reads through MiXCR, one entry per CDR3 protein. There are more than 250,000 distinct CDR3 sequences in the sample; less than 9.5% occur only once, and 13% to 15% lies in the top ten. Sequenced sample: blood, either unsorted or a sorted T cell fraction (not recorded which). These receptors came from a male donor with ankylosing spondylitis. Each CDR3 is given with its conserved first and last residue. D genes are given only for firm matches. Clone size is stated in some rows and not others, as once, few, many or a class when expanded.

D,J,size,V,CDR3,DNA
TRBD1,TRBJ2-7,.,TRBV20-1,CSAREVRQGEQYF,TGCAGTGCTAGAGAAGTGAGACAGGGCGAGCAGTACTTC
TRBD2,TRBJ2-7,few,TRBV4-1,CASSQGPSGRSYEQYF,TGCGCCAGCAGCCAAGGTCCTAGCGGGAGATCCTACGAGCAGTACTTC
.,TRBJ2-1,.,TRBV14,CASSQVQIGSSYNEQFF,TGTGCCAGCAGCCAAGTTCAAATCGGGAGCTCCTACAATGAGCAGTTCTTC
.,TRBJ1-2,.,TRBV5-1,CASSVTGDIYGYTF,TGCGCCAGCAGTGTAACCGGGGATATCTATGGCTACACCTTC
TRBD1,TRBJ1-5,few,TRBV5-6,CASSRRTGGFNQPQHF,TGTGCCAGCAGCCGCCGGACAGGGGGCTTTAATCAGCCCCAGCATTTT
.,TRBJ2-1,.,TRBV12-3/TRBV12-4,CASSTDRRNQFF,TGTGCCAGCAGTACTGATAGACGAAATCAGTTCTTC
TRBD1,TRBJ2-2,few,TRBV11-2,CASSLGRGPGELFF,TGTGCCAGCAGCTTAGGCAGGGGGCCCGGGGAGCTGTTTTTT
TRBD2,TRBJ2-7,few,TRBV28,CASSLSPGTSEIF,TGTGCCAGCAGCCTTTCCCCCGGGACTAGCGAAATCTTC
TRBD2,TRBJ2-1,few,TRBV7-6,CASSLAGRSGGWDEQFF,TGTGCCAGCAGCTTAGCGGGAAGATCGGGAGGTTGGGATGAGCAGTTCTTC
TRBD1,TRBJ1-5,many,TRBV28,CASSSDRGQFNQPQHF,TGTGCCAGCAGCTCAGACAGGGGGCAGTTCAATCAGCCCCAGCATTTT
.,TRBJ2-5,many,TRBV28,CASSLFETQYF,TGTGCCAGCAGTTTGTTCGAGACCCAGTACTTC